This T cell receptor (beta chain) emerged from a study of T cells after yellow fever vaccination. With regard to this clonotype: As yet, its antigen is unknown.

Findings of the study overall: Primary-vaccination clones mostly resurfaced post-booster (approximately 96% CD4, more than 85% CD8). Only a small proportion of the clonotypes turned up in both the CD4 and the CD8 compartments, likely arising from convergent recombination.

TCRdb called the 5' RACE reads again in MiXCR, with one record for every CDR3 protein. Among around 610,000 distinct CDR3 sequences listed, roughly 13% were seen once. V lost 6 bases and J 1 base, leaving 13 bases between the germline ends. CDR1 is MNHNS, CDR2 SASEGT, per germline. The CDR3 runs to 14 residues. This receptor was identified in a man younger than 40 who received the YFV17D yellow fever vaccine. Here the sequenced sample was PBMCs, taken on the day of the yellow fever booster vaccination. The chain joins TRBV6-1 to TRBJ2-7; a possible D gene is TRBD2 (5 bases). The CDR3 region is CASRTPGGSYEQYF. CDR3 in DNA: TGTGCCAGCAGGACCCCCGGCGGGTCCTACGAGCAGTACTTC.